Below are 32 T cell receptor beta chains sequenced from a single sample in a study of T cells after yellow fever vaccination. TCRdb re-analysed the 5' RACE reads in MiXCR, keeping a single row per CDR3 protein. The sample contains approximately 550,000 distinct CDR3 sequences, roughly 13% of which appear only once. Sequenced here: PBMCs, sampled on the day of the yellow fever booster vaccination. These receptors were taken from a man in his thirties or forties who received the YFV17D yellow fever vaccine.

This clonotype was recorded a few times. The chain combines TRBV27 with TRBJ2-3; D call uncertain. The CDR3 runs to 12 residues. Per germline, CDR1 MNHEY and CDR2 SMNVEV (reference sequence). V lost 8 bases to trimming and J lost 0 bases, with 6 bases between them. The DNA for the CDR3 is TGTGCCAGCGGGCTGAGCACAGATACGCAGTATTTT. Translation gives CASGLSTDTQYF.

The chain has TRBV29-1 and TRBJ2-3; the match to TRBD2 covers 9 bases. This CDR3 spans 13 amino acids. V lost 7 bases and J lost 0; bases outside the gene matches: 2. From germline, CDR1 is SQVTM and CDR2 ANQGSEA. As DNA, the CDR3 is TGCAGCGCTAGCGGGGAAAGCACAGATACGCAGTATTTT. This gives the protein CSASGESTDTQYF.

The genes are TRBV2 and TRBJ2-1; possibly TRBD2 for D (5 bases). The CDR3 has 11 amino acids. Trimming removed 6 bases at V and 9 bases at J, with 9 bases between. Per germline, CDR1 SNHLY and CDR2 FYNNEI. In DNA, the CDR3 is TGTGCCAGCAGAGGGAGCTTTGAGCAGTTCTTC. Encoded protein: CASRGSFEQFF.

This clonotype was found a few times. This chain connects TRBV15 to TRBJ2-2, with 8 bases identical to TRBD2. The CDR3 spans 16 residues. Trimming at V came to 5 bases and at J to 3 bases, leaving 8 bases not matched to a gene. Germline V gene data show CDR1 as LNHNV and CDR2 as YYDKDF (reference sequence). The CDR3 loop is CATSEGGGRHTGELFF. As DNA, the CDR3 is TGTGCCACCAGCGAGGGCGGCGGGAGGCACACCGGGGAGCTGTTTTTT.

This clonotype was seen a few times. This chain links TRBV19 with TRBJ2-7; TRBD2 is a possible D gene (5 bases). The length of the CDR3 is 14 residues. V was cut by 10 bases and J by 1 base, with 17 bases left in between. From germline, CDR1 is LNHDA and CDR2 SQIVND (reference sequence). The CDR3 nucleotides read TGTGCCACAAAACCCGGGGTAGGGTCCTACGAGCAGTACTTC. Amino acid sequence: CATKPGVGSYEQYF. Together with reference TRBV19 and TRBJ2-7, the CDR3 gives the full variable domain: DGGITQSPKYLFRKEGQNVTLSCEQNLNHDAMYWYRQDPGQGLRLIYYSQIVNDFQKGDIAEGYSVSREKKESFPLTVTSAQKNPTAFYLCATKPGVGSYEQYFGPGTRLTVT.

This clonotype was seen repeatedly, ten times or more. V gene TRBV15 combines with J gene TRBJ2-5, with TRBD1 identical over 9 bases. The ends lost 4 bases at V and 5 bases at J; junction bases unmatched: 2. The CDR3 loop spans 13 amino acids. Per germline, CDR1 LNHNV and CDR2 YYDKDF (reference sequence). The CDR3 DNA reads TGTGCCACCAGCATCGGACAGGGGGAGACCCAGTACTTC. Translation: CATSIGQGETQYF. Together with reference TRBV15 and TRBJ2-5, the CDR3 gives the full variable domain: DAMVIQNPRYQVTQFGKPVTLSCSQTLNHNVMYWYQQKSSQAPKLLFHYYDKDFNNEADTPDNFQSRRPNTSFCFLDIRSPGLGDTAMYLCATSIGQGETQYFGPGTRLLVL.

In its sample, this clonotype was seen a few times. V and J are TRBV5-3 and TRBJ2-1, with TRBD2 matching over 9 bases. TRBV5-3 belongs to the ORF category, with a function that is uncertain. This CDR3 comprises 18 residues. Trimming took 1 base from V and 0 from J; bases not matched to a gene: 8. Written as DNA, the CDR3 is TGTGCCAGAAGCTTGATTTTGCGGGAGGGCCGCTCCTACAATGAGCAGTTCTTC. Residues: CARSLILREGRSYNEQFF.

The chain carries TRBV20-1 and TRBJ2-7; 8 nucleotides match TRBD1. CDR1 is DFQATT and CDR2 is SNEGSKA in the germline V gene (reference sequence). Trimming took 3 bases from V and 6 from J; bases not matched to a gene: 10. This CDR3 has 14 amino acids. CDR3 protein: CSASEAGQGREQYF. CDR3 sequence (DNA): TGCAGTGCTAGTGAAGCCGGACAGGGACGCGAGCAGTACTTC.

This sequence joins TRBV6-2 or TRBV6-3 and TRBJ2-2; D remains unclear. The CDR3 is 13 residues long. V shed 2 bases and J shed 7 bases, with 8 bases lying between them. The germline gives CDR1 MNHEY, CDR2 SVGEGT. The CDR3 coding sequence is TGTGCCAGCAGTTACAAGGGTCACGGGGAGCTGTTTTTT. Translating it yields CASSYKGHGELFF.

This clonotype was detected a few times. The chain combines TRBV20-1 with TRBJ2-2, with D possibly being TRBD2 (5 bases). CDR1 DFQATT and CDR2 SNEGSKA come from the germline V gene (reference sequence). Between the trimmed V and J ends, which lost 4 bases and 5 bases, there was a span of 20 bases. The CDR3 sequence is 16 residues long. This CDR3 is CSAKIYREGGTGELFF. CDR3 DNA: TGCAGTGCTAAAATATATAGGGAAGGAGGTACCGGGGAGCTGTTTTTT.

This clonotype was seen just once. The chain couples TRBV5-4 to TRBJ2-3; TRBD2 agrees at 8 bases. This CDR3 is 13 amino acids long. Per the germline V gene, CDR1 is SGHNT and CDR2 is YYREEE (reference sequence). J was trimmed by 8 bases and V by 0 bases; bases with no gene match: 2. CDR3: CASSLDGRGTQYF. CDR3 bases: TGTGCCAGCAGCTTGGACGGGAGGGGTACGCAGTATTTT.

The CDR3 spells CASSLAARKARYEQYF. The CDR3 nucleotides are TGTGCCAGCAGCTTGGCCGCCAGGAAGGCGAGGTACGAGCAGTACTTC. The chain couples TRBV5-6 to TRBJ2-7; D is unclear. V lost 0 bases to trimming and J lost 4 bases, with 17 bases between them. This CDR3 is 16 amino acids long. CDR1 and CDR2 (germline): SGHDT, YYEEEE.

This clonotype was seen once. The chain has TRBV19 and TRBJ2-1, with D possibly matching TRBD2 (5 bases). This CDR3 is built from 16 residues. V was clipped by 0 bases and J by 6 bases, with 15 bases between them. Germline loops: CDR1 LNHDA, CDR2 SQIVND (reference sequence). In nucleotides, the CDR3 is TGTGCCAGTAGTATAGATCGACGACTATCGGGCAATGAGCAGTTCTTC. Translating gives CASSIDRRLSGNEQFF.

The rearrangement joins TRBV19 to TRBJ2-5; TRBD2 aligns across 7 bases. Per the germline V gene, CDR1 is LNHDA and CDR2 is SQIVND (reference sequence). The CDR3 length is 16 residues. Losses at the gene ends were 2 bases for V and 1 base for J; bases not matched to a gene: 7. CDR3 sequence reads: CASSIRVAGSQETQYF. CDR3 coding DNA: TGTGCCAGTAGTATACGAGTAGCGGGTTCCCAAGAGACCCAGTACTTC.

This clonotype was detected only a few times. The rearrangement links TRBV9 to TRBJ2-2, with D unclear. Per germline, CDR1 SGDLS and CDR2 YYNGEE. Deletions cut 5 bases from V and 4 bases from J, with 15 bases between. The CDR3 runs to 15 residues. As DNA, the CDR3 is TGTGCCAGCAGGCCCCACGACGCGAGCACCGGGGAGCTGTTTTTT. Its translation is CASRPHDASTGELFF.

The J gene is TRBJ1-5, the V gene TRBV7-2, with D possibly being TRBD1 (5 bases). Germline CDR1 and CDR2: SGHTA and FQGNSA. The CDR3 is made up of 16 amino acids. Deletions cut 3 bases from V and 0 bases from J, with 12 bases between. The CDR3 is CASSFGRGSSNQPQHF. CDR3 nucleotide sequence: TGTGCCAGCAGCTTCGGGAGGGGAAGTAGCAATCAGCCCCAGCATTTT.

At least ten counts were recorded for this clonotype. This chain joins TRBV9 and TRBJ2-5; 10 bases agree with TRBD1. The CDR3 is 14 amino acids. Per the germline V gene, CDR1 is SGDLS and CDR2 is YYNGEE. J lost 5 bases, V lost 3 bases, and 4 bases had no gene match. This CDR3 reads CASSGDRGRETQYF. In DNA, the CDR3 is TGTGCCAGCAGCGGCGACAGGGGGCGGGAGACCCAGTACTTC. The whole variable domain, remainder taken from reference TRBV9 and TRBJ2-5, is DSGVTQTPKHLITATGQRVTLRCSPRSGDLSVYWYQQSLDQGLQFLIQYYNGEERAKGNILERFSAQQFPDLHSELNLSSLELGDSALYFCASSGDRGRETQYFGPGTRLLVL.

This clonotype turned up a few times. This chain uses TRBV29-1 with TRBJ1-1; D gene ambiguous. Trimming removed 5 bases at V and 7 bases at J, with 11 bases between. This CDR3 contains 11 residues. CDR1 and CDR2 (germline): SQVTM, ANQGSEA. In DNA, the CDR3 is TGCAGCGTTATTTTTATGGTTGAAGCTTTCTTT. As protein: CSVIFMVEAFF.

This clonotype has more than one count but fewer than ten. CDR3 in DNA: TGTGCCAGCAGCTTAGATGGCTACACAGATACGCAGTATTTT. Its protein product is CASSLDGYTDTQYF. This chain uses TRBV7-3 with TRBJ2-3; D unresolved. The germline V gene encodes CDR1 SGHTA and CDR2 FQGTGA. V lost 2 bases to trimming and J lost 2 bases, with 8 bases between them. The CDR3 has 14 residues.

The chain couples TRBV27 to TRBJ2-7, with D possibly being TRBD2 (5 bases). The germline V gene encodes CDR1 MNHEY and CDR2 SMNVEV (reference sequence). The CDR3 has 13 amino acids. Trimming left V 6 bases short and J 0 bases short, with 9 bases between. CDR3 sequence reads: CASRSRDSYEQYF. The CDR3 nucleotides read TGTGCCAGCAGATCTCGGGACTCCTACGAGCAGTACTTC.

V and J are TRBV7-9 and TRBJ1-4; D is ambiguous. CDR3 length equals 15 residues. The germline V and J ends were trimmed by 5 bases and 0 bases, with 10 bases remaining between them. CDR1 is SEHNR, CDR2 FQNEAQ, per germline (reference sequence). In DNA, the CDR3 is TGTGCCAGCAGCCCTTACAAGACAACTAATGAAAAACTGTTTTTT. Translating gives CASSPYKTTNEKLFF.

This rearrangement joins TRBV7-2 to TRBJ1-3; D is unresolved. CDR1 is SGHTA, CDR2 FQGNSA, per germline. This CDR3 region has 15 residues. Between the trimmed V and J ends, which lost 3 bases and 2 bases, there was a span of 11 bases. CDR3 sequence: CASSFRTVAGNTIYF. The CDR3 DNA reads TGTGCCAGCAGCTTTAGGACGGTTGCTGGAAACACCATATATTTT.

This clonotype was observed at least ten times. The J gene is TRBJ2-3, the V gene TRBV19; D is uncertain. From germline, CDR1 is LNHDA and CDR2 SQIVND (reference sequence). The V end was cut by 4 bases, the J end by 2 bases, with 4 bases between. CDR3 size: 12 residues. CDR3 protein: CASSKNTDTQYF. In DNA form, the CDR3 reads TGTGCCAGTAGTAAAAACACAGATACGCAGTATTTT.

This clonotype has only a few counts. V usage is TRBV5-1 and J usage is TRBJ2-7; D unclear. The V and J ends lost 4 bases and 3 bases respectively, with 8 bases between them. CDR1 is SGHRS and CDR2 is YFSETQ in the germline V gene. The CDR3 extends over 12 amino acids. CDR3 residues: CASSGEDYEQYF. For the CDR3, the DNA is TGCGCCAGCAGCGGTGAGGACTACGAGCAGTACTTC.

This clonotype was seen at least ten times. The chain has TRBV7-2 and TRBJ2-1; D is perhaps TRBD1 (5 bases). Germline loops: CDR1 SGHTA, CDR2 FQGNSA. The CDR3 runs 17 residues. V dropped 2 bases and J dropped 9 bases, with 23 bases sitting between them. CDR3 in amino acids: CASSLSPPIGQGSEQFF. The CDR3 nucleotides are TGTGCCAGCAGCTTAAGTCCGCCGATCGGGCAGGGCAGTGAGCAGTTCTTC.

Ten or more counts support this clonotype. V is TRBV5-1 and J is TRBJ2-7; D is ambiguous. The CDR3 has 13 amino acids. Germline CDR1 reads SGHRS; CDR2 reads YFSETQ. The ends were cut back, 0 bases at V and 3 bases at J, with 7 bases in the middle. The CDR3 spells CASSLGRNYEQYF. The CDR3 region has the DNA TGCGCCAGCAGCTTGGGCAGAAACTACGAGCAGTACTTC.

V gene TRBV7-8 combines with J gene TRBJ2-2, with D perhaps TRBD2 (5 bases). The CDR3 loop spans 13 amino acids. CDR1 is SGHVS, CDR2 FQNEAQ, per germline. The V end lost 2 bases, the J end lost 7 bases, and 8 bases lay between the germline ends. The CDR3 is CASSLREFGELFF. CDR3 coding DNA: TGTGCCAGCAGCTTACGGGAATTCGGGGAGCTGTTTTTT.

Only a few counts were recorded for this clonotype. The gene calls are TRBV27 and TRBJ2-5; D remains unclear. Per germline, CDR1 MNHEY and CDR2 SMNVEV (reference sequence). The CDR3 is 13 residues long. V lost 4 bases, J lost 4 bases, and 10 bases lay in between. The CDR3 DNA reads TGTGCCAGCAGTTCGGCGTATCGAGAGACCCAGTACTTC. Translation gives CASSSAYRETQYF.

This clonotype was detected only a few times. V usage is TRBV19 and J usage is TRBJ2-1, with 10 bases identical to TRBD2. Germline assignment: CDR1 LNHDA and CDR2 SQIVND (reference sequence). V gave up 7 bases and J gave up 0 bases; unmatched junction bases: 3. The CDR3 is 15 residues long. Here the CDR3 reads CASKRLAGSYNEQFF. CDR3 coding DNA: TGTGCCAGTAAAAGACTAGCGGGCTCCTACAATGAGCAGTTCTTC.

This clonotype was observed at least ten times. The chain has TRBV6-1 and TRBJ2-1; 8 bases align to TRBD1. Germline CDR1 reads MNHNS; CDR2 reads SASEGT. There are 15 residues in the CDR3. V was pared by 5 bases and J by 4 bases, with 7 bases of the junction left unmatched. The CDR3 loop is CASSRDRGAYNEQFF. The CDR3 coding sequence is TGTGCCAGCAGTCGAGACAGGGGCGCGTACAATGAGCAGTTCTTC.

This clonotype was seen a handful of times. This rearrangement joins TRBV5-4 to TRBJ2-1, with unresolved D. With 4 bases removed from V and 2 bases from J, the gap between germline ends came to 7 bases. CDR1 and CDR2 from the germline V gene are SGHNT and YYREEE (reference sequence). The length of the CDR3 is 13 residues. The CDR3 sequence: CASSNDTYNEQFF. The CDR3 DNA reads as TGTGCCAGCAGCAACGACACCTACAATGAGCAGTTCTTC.

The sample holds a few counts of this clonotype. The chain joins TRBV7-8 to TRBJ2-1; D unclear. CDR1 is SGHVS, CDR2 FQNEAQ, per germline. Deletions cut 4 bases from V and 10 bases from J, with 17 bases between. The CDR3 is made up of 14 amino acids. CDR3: CASSWGLETLEQFF. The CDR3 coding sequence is TGTGCCAGCAGCTGGGGTCTAGAGACGCTCGAGCAGTTCTTC.